These 26 T cell receptor beta chains share one sample of origin, sequenced in a study of blood T cell repertoires in COVID-19. Data came from immunoSEQ multiplex PCR; TCRdb stores just in-frame clones and leaves some out. The sample lists 200,000 to 250,000 clones, roughly four fifths occurring once. Sequencing was performed on peripheral blood. The receptor source for this set is a woman aged 65 to 85 with acute or convalescent COVID-19.

J is TRBJ1-4 and V is TRBV7-2, with 7 bases aligning to TRBD1. V lost 10 bases and J lost 0; bases outside the gene matches: 8. Germline-derived CDR1 and CDR2 are SGHTA and FQGNSA. The CDR3 has 15 amino acids. CDR3 in DNA: TGTGCCACCGGTCGGGGACAGACAACTAATGAAAAACTGTTTTTT. Protein product: CATGRGQTTNEKLFF.

V and J are TRBV6-5 and TRBJ2-5; D ambiguous. Germline V gene sequence: CDR1 MNHEY, CDR2 SVGAGI. There are 14 residues in the CDR3. Trimming cost V 5 bases and J 0 bases, with 10 bases left between them. The CDR3 coding sequence is TGTGCCAGCAGTATAGAAACTAACCAAGAGACCCAGTACTTC. Translating it yields CASSIETNQETQYF.

The chain couples TRBV6-5 to TRBJ1-1; the D is unclear. CDR3 length equals 14 residues. The V gene's germline CDR1 is MNHEY and CDR2 SVGAGI. V dropped 2 bases and J dropped 1 base, with 8 bases sitting between them. The CDR3 DNA reads as TGTGCCAGCAGTTACACAGCCCGGAACACTGAAGCTTTCTTT. Translation: CASSYTARNTEAFF.

V is TRBV9 and J is TRBJ2-7; possibly TRBD2 for D (5 bases). CDR1 is SGDLS and CDR2 is YYNGEE in the germline V gene. CDR3 size: 11 residues. Trimming took off 3 bases at V and 9 bases at J, with 10 bases between the two ends. The CDR3 region has the DNA TGTGCCAGCAGCGGAGACGGGGTGCAGTACTTC. Translated: CASSGDGVQYF.

CDR3 nucleotides: TGTGCCAGTAGTTCCCAGTACTATGGCTACACCTTC. Translating gives CASSSQYYGYTF. J is TRBJ1-2 and V is TRBV19; D remains unclear. With 5 bases removed from V and 3 bases from J, the gap between germline ends came to 7 bases. Germline V gene lookup returns CDR1 LNHDA and CDR2 SQIVND (reference sequence). The CDR3 has 12 amino acids.

The chain combines TRBV6-5 with TRBJ2-2; 9 nucleotides agree with TRBD1. The CDR3 length is 13 residues. Per the germline V gene, CDR1 is MNHEY and CDR2 is SVGAGI. Trimming took 11 bases from V and 1 from J; bases not matched to a gene: 2. CDR3 bases: TGTGCCGAGGGACAGGGGAACACCGGGGAGCTGTTTTTT. Translated, it gives CAEGQGNTGELFF.

The rearrangement joins TRBV10-3 to TRBJ1-2, with 7 nucleotides matching TRBD1. CDR1 and CDR2 from the germline V gene are ENHRY and SYGVKD. The CDR3 runs 15 residues. Losses at the gene ends were 2 bases for V and 2 bases for J; bases not matched to a gene: 5. CDR3 amino acids: CAISEGQALNYGYTF. In nucleotides, the CDR3 is TGTGCCATCAGTGAGGGACAGGCGCTGAACTATGGCTACACCTTC.

J is TRBJ2-1 and V is TRBV5-1; TRBD2 matches 7 bases. This CDR3 spans 17 amino acids. From germline, CDR1 is SGHRS and CDR2 YFSETQ. Germline trimming cut 0 bases from V and 0 bases from J; bases unmatched to any gene: 6. CDR3 in amino acids: CASSLGRRGSSYNEQFF. For the CDR3, the DNA is TGCGCCAGCAGCTTGGGGCGGCGGGGGAGCTCCTACAATGAGCAGTTCTTC.

The chain recombines TRBV2 with TRBJ1-5; D is undetermined. The CDR3 has 15 amino acids. From germline, CDR1 is SNHLY and CDR2 FYNNEI. Trimming took 2 bases from V and 0 from J, leaving 8 bases between them. The CDR3, as DNA: TGTGCCAGCAGTGAAAGACTCTATAGCAATCAGCCCCAGCATTTT. Translating it yields CASSERLYSNQPQHF.

The DNA for the CDR3 is TGTGCCAGCAGTTTTGACCGGGTGTACGAGCAGTACTTC. Its protein product is CASSFDRVYEQYF. The chain employs TRBV6-2 or TRBV6-3 and TRBJ2-7, with D hard to call. The length of the CDR3 is 13 residues. Per the germline V gene, CDR1 is MNHEY and CDR2 is SVGEGT. The V gene lost 4 bases and the J gene lost 4 bases, with 11 bases spanning the gap.

The sample holds a few counts of this clone. This chain joins TRBV28 and TRBJ2-7; 10 bases map to TRBD1. CDR3 size: 16 residues. Germline V gene data show CDR1 as MDHEN and CDR2 as SYDVKM. V was pared by 7 bases and J by 2 bases, with 11 bases of the junction left unmatched. This CDR3 reads CASTEPGQGKTYEQYF. The CDR3 DNA reads as TGTGCCAGCACCGAACCGGGACAGGGGAAGACCTACGAGCAGTACTTC.

In this sample, this clone turned up a few times. This sequence joins TRBV4-2 and TRBJ1-3; 7 nucleotides line up with TRBD1. The J segment lost 5 bases and the V segment lost 4 bases, leaving 8 bases of the junction unmatched. The V gene's germline CDR1 is LGHNA and CDR2 YNFKEQ. This CDR3 region has 15 residues. CDR3 nucleotide sequence: TGTGCCAGCAGCCGATCTCAGGGGGATAGAAACACCATATATTTT. This translates into CASSRSQGDRNTIYF.

The DNA for the CDR3 is TGTGCCAGCGGGACAGGGGTGGGCGAGCAGTACTTC. Protein product: CASGTGVGEQYF. J is TRBJ2-7 and V is TRBV6-5; 10 bases agree with TRBD1. CDR1 MNHEY and CDR2 SVGAGI come from the germline V gene. V dropped 8 bases and J dropped 6; count of bases not matched to a gene: 4. The CDR3 totals 12 residues.

The chain is built from TRBV3-1 (or the pseudogene TRBV3-2) and TRBJ1-1, with unresolved D. Per the germline V gene, CDR1 is LGHDT and CDR2 is YNNKEL (reference sequence). This CDR3 spans 11 amino acids. Trimming took off 1 base at V and 8 bases at J, with 5 bases between the two ends. The CDR3 loop is CASSQGREAFF. The CDR3 coding sequence is TGTGCCAGCAGCCAAGGCAGGGAAGCTTTCTTT.

The chain carries TRBV4-2 and TRBJ1-1; D perhaps matches TRBD1 (5 bases). The CDR3 has 16 residues. V gave up 8 bases and J gave up 4 bases, with 23 bases separating them. In germline, CDR1 is LGHNA, CDR2 YNFKEQ. As DNA, the CDR3 is TGTGCCAGCTCCCGGCCCCGAGCGCGGGGGAGCACTGAAGCTTTCTTT. Amino acids: CASSRPRARGSTEAFF.

The CDR3 loop reads CASTVAGGTDTQYF. CDR3 nucleotides: TGTGCCAGTACGGTGGCGGGGGGTACAGATACGCAGTATTTT. The J gene is TRBJ2-3, the V gene TRBV9; TRBD2 matches at 8 bases. Germline V gene lookup returns CDR1 SGDLS and CDR2 YYNGEE. The V and J ends lost 8 bases and 3 bases, in that order; junction bases with no gene match: 8. This CDR3 has 14 residues.

The J gene is TRBJ2-1, the V gene TRBV11-3, with a tentative D call TRBD1 (5 bases). The length of the CDR3 is 13 residues. V was trimmed by 3 bases and J by 9 bases, leaving 12 bases between them. The germline V gene encodes CDR1 SGHNT and CDR2 YENEEA. This CDR3 reads CASSFGSGREQFF. For the CDR3, the DNA is TGTGCCAGCAGCTTTGGGTCAGGGCGTGAGCAGTTCTTC.

The genes are TRBV30 and TRBJ1-4; the D gene is possibly TRBD1 (5 bases). This CDR3 has 13 amino acids. V lost 8 bases and J 4 bases, leaving 14 bases between the germline ends. Germline V CDR1 and CDR2: GTSNPN, SVGIG (reference sequence). CDR3 sequence: CARTGPNNEKLFF. CDR3 nucleotide sequence: TGTGCCCGAACAGGACCGAATAATGAAAAACTGTTTTTT.

Comments on this clone: Different DNA sequences within this sample yield the same CDR3. The J gene is TRBJ1-4, the V gene TRBV27, with D possibly TRBD1 on 5 matching bases. V lost 3 bases and J lost 3, with 8 bases in between. From germline, CDR1 is MNHEY and CDR2 SMNVEV (reference sequence). The CDR3 loop spans 14 amino acids. CDR3 protein: CASSFGGANEKLFF. CDR3 coding DNA: TGTGCCAGCAGTTTTGGGGGGGCTAATGAAAAACTGTTTTTT.

This clone has only a few counts. The chain is built from TRBV14 and TRBJ1-2; D unresolved. The CDR3 length is 15 residues. Trimming took 1 base from V and 4 from J, leaving 13 bases between them. Per germline, CDR1 SGHDN and CDR2 FVKESK. The CDR3: CASSQAGSGGYGYTF. For the CDR3, the DNA is TGTGCCAGCAGCCAAGCGGGAAGCGGTGGCTATGGCTACACCTTC.

This clone was seen a handful of times. The V and J genes are TRBV6-4 and TRBJ1-6, with D unclear. Germline V gene lookup returns CDR1 MRHNA and CDR2 SNTAGT. CDR3 length: 14 amino acids. With 4 bases removed from V and 7 bases from J, the gap between germline ends came to 11 bases. The CDR3 bases are TGTGCCAGCAGTGGTCCAGGTCGAAATTCACCCCTCCACTTT. Translation gives CASSGPGRNSPLHF.

This clone turned up a few times. The gene calls are TRBV2 and TRBJ2-5; TRBD2 agrees at 8 bases. Trimming took 6 bases from V and 8 from J; bases not matched to a gene: 8. CDR3 length equals 13 residues. Germline CDR1 reads SNHLY; CDR2 reads FYNNEI. The CDR3 bases are TGTGCCAGCAGGCGGGGGGATTTGGGTACCCAGTACTTC. It yields the protein CASRRGDLGTQYF. The complete variable domain, with remaining parts taken from reference TRBV2 and TRBJ2-5, reads EPEVTQTPSHQVTQMGQEVILRCVPISNHLYFYWYRQILGQKVEFLVSFYNNEISEKSEIFDDQFSVERPDGSNFTLKIRSTKLEDSAMYFCASRRGDLGTQYFGPGTRLLVL.

J is TRBJ2-7 and V is TRBV27; maybe TRBD2 (6 bases). The CDR3 is 17 amino acids. V was cut by 3 bases and J by 2 bases, with 20 bases left in between. The germline V gene encodes CDR1 MNHEY and CDR2 SMNVEV (reference sequence). The CDR3 DNA is TGTGCCAGCAGTTTTTCCGCTACCGGGGGAGTAACCTACGAGCAGTACTTC. This translates into CASSFSATGGVTYEQYF.

V gene TRBV4-1 combines with J gene TRBJ2-5; TRBD2 matches at 12 bases. This CDR3 has 16 amino acids. Germline values: CDR1 MGHRA, CDR2 YSYEKL. V shed 4 bases, J shed 2 bases, and the junction held 5 bases outside the gene matches. This chain's CDR3 is CASSPTSGGLQETQYF. DNA for the CDR3: TGCGCCAGCAGCCCGACTAGCGGGGGCCTACAAGAGACCCAGTACTTC.

The chain couples TRBV10-1 to TRBJ2-1; D possibly corresponds to TRBD1 (6 bases). Germline V CDR1 and CDR2: WNHNN, SYGVQD (reference sequence). The CDR3 has 14 residues. Trimming left V 7 bases short and J 11 bases short, with 21 bases between. This CDR3 is CASMGQGTPNKQFF. The CDR3 bases are TGCGCCAGCATGGGACAAGGTACCCCAAACAAGCAGTTCTTC.

The CDR3 protein is CASSRQDGNTIYF. DNA for the CDR3: TGTGCCAGCAGTCGACAGGACGGAAACACCATATATTTT. The chain uses TRBV6-2 or TRBV6-3 and TRBJ1-3, with a possible D match to TRBD1 (6 bases). This CDR3 is built from 13 residues. In germline, CDR1 is MNHEY, CDR2 SVGEGT. The V end was cut by 5 bases, the J end by 4 bases, with 9 bases between.